This TCR beta chain was identified during a study of blood T cells in healthy people across ages. Caucasian individuals from Russia who were healthy and aged about 6 to 90 acted as donors. Each of the donors had roughly 9.4 milliliters of peripheral blood drawn into EDTA-treated Vacutainer tubes. V shed 6 bases and J shed 4 bases, with 16 bases lying between them. Germline CDR1 is MDHEN and CDR2 is SYDVKM. This CDR3 region has 15 residues. Findings and limits, study-wide: Strong correlation linked observed beta diversity and percent naive T cells. Without sorted subsets, naive and antigen-experienced compartments could not be conclusively compared.

To note about this clonotype: Its antigen is not known.

Primed by a sample-barcoded 5' primer and a J-beta primer mix, a second PCR proceeded for 7 to 11 cycles. MiXCR, applied by TCRdb to the 5' RACE reads, yields one record per CDR3 protein. The top ten hold 3% of the sample, which has around 780,000 distinct CDR3 sequences, under 30% seen once. These sequences were also reported in another study, on T cells of mothers and their children.

This TCR was sampled from a boy aged 5-17 years in good health. The sequenced sample consisted of blood. The rearrangement links TRBV28 to TRBJ2-4; TRBD1 or TRBD2 may be the D gene (6 bases each). CDR3 in amino acids: CASSPRGRSKNIQYF. In DNA form, the CDR3 reads TGTGCCAGCAGCCCCCGGGGGCGATCGAAAAACATTCAGTACTTC.